This T cell receptor beta chain was identified during a study of beta chain features in type 1 diabetes. Study results and limitations: Type 1 diabetes patients had VDJ junctions that carried fewer insertions and more deletions. A cDNA-based sequencing approach could over-represent cells with high TCR expression.

Trimming took 5 bases from V and 6 from J, leaving 13 bases between them. Germline V CDR1 and CDR2: SNHLY, FYNNEI. The CDR3 has 13 residues. Isolated RNA was reverse transcribed in full, so expressed TCRB transcripts were sequenced. Clones were read by immunoSEQ multiplex PCR, and TCRdb kept only the in-frame ones, dropping some. Altogether roughly 500,000 clones are present, approximately 30% being singletons, with the ten largest covering 0.065%. Worth noting for this clone: Its antigen is not known.

The specimen was naive CD4+ T cells from blood. The chain recombines TRBV2 with TRBJ1-1, with D unclear. This sequence was found in a man aged 18 to 30 in good health. In DNA, the CDR3 is TGTGCCAGCAGTAGTGAAACGGTCTCTGAAGCTTTCTTT. The encoded protein is CASSSETVSEAFF.